The TCR beta chain described here comes from a study of blood T cell repertoires in COVID-19. This clone was observed once. Per germline, CDR1 SGHRS and CDR2 YFSETQ. V lost 0 bases to trimming and J lost 1 base, with 16 bases between them. The CDR3 has 17 residues. The repertoire was sequenced with immunoSEQ multiplex PCR; TCRdb's copy has only in-frame clones and lacks some. Of around 180,000 clones in the sample, around 85% are singletons; the top ten hold over 15%. This chain connects TRBV5-1 to TRBJ1-1; D is perhaps TRBD1 (6 bases). The clonotype comes from a person aged 70 to 85 with COVID-19, enrolled during active disease. Sequencing input: peripheral blood. Here the CDR3 reads CASSLDPQGSGNTEAFF. CDR3 bases: TGCGCCAGCAGCTTGGATCCCCAGGGGTCGGGGAACACTGAAGCTTTCTTT.